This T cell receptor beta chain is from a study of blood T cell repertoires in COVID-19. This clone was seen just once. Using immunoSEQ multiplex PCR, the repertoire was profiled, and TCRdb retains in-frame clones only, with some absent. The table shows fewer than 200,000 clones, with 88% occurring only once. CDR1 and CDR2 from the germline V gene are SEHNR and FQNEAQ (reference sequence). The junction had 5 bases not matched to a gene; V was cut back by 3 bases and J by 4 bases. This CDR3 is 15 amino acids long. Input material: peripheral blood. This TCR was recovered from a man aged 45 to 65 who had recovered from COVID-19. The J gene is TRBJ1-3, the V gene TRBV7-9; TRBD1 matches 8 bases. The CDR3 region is CASSLGPGGGNTIYF. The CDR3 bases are TGTGCCAGCAGCTTGGGGCCAGGGGGCGGAAACACCATATATTTT.